The present entry profiles one T cell receptor beta chain with its context. Its antigen is unidentified. The data were obtained in a study of cytomegalovirus exposure and HLA in healthy donors. Study-wide results and caveats: According to a later analysis, donors in an Asian-associated ancestry cluster reportedly had fewer N-insertions than the roughly 720-donor mean.

In germline, CDR1 is SGHDT, CDR2 YYEEEE. Trimming pared 0 bases from V and 10 bases from J, leaving 8 bases between. The CDR3 is made up of 13 amino acids. The PCR employed 60 Vbeta primers together with 13 Jbeta primers. Sequenced by immunoSEQ multiplex PCR; TCRdb stores in-frame clones only, minus some. Here the sample spans about 120,000 clones, about 76% being singletons. This TCR was recovered from a woman between 40 and 55 years old in good health and CMV-seropositive. Sequencing input: PBMCs. This chain uses TRBV5-6 with TRBJ1-6; D perhaps matches TRBD1 (5 bases). CDR3 sequence (DNA): TGTGCCAGCAGCTTGGGCAGGGAATCACCCCTCCACTTT. This translates into CASSLGRESPLHF. Full variable domain (rest looked up from reference TRBV5-6 and TRBJ1-6): DAGVTQSPTHLIKTRGQQVTLRCSPKSGHDTVSWYQQALGQGPQFIFQYYEEEERQRGNFPDRFSGHQFPNYSSELNVNALLLGDSALYLCASSLGRESPLHFGNGTRLTVT.